A selection of T cell receptor beta chains follows, all from one sample in a study of Tregs in tolerant kidney transplant recipients. This table comes from immunoSEQ multiplex PCR, and its TCRdb copy is limited to in-frame clones, with some not included. The table lists under 100,000 clones, around nine tenths of them singletons. Sequencing used CD8+ T cells from blood. All receptors derive from a human donor in good health. Each CDR3 is given with its conserved first and last residue. A D gene is named only where the DNA matches it firmly. The size entry is marked missing in some rows and otherwise reads once, few, many or a size class.

J gene	D gene	clone size	V gene	CDR3 length	CDR3 protein	CDR3 DNA
TRBJ2-7	.	once	TRBV13	14	CASSLGGSSYEQYF	TGTGCCAGCAGCTTAGGAGGGAGCTCCTACGAGCAGTACTTC
TRBJ1-5	.	.	TRBV7-8	15	CASSHGSYSNQPQHF	TGTGCCAGCAGCCACGGATCATATAGCAATCAGCCCCAGCATTTT
TRBJ1-1	.	.	TRBV19	14	CASSIPEADTEAFF	TGTGCCAGTAGTATACCCGAGGCGGACACTGAAGCTTTCTTT
TRBJ2-5	.	.	TRBV19	15	CASSIPGHKSETQYF	TGTGCCAGTAGTATCCCGGGACACAAGTCGGAGACCCAGTACTTC
TRBJ2-5	.	.	TRBV7-2	14	CASSEGWGEETQYF	TGTGCCAGCAGCGAGGGGTGGGGGGAAGAGACCCAGTACTTC
TRBJ1-1	.	.	TRBV27	14	CASSPWGGDTEAFF	TGTGCCAGCAGTCCCTGGGGGGGTGACACTGAAGCTTTCTTT
TRBJ2-7	TRBD1	.	TRBV10-2	15	CASSEPSGTVYEQYF	TGCGCCAGCAGTGAACCCTCCGGGACAGTCTACGAGCAGTACTTC
TRBJ2-7	.	.	TRBV5-6	11	CASTWGGEQYF	TGTGCCAGCACCTGGGGAGGCGAGCAGTACTTC
TRBJ2-7	.	.	TRBV6-5	14	CASSYTTTGDEQYF	TGTGCCAGCAGTTACACGACAACTGGGGACGAGCAGTACTTC
TRBJ2-1	.	.	TRBV4-1	14	CASSPRTDYNEQFF	TGCGCCAGCAGCCCCCGGACAGACTACAATGAGCAGTTCTTC
TRBJ2-7	.	.	TRBV9	14	CASSAIDWDNEQYF	TGTGCCAGCAGCGCAATAGACTGGGACAACGAGCAGTACTTC
TRBJ2-3	.	.	TRBV2	15	CASSTGIRSTDTQYF	TGTGCCAGCAGCACCGGGATTAGGTCCACAGATACGCAGTATTTT
TRBJ1-2	TRBD1	.	TRBV25-1	16	CASSVGTGQRTSGYTF	TGTGCCAGCAGTGTCGGGACAGGGCAGAGGACTTCTGGCTACACCTTC
TRBJ1-1	TRBD1	once	TRBV30	14	CAWNPGQGNTEAFF	TGTGCCTGGAACCCTGGACAGGGGAACACTGAAGCTTTCTTT
TRBJ1-4	TRBD1	.	TRBV5-8	12	CASSTITGELFF	TGCGCCAGCAGCACGATCACAGGGGAACTGTTTTTT
TRBJ1-5	.	.	TRBV9	14	CASSVGSRNQPQHF	TGTGCCAGCAGCGTCGGCAGCCGCAATCAGCCCCAGCATTTT
TRBJ2-7	TRBD1	.	TRBV27	12	CASRTGGNEQYF	TGTGCCAGCAGAACAGGGGGCAACGAGCAGTACTTC
TRBJ2-7	TRBD2	.	TRBV27	13	CASSLWGSGEQYF	TGTGCCAGCAGTTTATGGGGTAGCGGGGAGCAGTACTTC
TRBJ1-2	TRBD1	.	TRBV14	18	CASSQEVVALGTVYGYTF	TGTGCCAGCAGCCAAGAGGTGGTCGCCCTCGGGACAGTCTATGGCTACACCTTC
TRBJ1-1	.	.	TRBV9	15	CASSVDGHLNTEAFF	TGTGCCAGCAGCGTAGATGGACACCTGAACACTGAAGCTTTCTTT
TRBJ2-1	TRBD1	.	TRBV6-4	15	CASSDGGQGGDEQFF	TGTGCCAGCAGTGACGGGGGACAGGGGGGCGATGAGCAGTTCTTC
TRBJ1-5	TRBD1	.	TRBV4-1	18	CASSLFIPGQKVNQPQHF	TGCGCCAGCAGTTTATTTATACCGGGACAGAAGGTGAATCAGCCCCAGCATTTT
TRBJ2-2	.	.	TRBV27	14	CASTRGTSPGELFF	TGTGCCAGCACCCGAGGGACCTCACCCGGGGAGCTGTTTTTT
TRBJ2-6	.	.	TRBV13	16	CASSSTGHAGANVLTF	TGTGCCAGCAGCTCGACAGGACATGCTGGGGCCAACGTCCTGACTTTC
TRBJ2-7	.	.	TRBV27	13	CASSFGQTYEQYF	TGTGCCAGCAGTTTTGGACAGACCTACGAGCAGTACTTC
TRBJ2-3	TRBD2	.	TRBV7-6	15	CASSAPGGIGDTQYF	TGTGCCAGCAGCGCCCCGGGGGGGATTGGAGATACGCAGTATTTT
TRBJ2-1	TRBD2	.	TRBV13	15	CASSGTSGPTNEQFF	TGTGCCAGCAGCGGAACTAGCGGACCCACCAATGAGCAGTTCTTC